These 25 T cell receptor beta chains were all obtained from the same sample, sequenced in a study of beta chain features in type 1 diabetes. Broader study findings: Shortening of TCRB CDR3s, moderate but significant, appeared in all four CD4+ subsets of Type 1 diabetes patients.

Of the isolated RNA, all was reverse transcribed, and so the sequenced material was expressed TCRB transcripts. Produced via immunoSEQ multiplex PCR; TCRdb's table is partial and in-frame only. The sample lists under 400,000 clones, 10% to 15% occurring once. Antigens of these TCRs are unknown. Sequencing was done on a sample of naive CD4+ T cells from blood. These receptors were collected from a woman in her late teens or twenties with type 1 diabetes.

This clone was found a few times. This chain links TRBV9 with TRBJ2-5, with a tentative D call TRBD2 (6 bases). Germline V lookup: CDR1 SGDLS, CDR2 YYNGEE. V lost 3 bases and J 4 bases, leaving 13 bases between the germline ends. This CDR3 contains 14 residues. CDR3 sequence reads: CASSESGAGETQYF. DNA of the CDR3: TGTGCCAGCAGCGAGTCGGGAGCGGGAGAGACCCAGTACTTC.

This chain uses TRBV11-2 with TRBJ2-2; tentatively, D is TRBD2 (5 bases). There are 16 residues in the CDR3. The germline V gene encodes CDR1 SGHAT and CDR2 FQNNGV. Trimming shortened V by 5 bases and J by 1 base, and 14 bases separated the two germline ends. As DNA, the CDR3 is TGTGCCAGCAGCCCCTCGGAGCGGAGGAACACCGGGGAGCTGTTTTTT. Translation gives CASSPSERRNTGELFF. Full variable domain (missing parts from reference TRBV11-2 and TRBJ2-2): EAGVAQSPRYKIIEKRQSVAFWCNPISGHATLYWYQQILGQGPKLLIQFQNNGVVDDSQLPKDRFSAERLKGVDSTLKIQPAKLEDSAVYLCASSPSERRNTGELFFGEGSRLTVL.

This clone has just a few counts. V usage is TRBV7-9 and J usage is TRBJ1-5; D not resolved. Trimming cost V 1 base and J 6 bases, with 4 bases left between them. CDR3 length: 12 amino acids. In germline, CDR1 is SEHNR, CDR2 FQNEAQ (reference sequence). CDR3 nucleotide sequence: TGTGCCAGCAGCTTAGACATTCAGCCCCAGCATTTT. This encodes CASSLDIQPQHF. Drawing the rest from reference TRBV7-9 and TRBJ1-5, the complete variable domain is DTGVSQNPRHKITKRGQNVTFRCDPISEHNRLYWYRQTLGQGPEFLTYFQNEAQLEKSRLLSDRFSAERPKGSFSTLEIQRTEQGDSAMYLCASSLDIQPQHFGDGTRLSIL.

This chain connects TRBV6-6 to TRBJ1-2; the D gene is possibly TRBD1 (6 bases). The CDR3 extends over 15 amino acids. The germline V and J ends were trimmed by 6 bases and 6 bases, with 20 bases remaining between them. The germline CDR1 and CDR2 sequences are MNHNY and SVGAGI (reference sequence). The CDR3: CASRGAGQDTDGYTF. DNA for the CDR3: TGTGCCAGCAGGGGGGCCGGGCAGGATACGGATGGCTACACCTTC.

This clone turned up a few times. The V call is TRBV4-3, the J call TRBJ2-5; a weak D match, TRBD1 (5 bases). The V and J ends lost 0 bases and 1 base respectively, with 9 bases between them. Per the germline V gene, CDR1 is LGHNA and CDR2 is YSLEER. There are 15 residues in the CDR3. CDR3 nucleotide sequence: TGCGCCAGCAGCCAAGATCAGGGAATCCAAGAGACCCAGTACTTC. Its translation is CASSQDQGIQETQYF.

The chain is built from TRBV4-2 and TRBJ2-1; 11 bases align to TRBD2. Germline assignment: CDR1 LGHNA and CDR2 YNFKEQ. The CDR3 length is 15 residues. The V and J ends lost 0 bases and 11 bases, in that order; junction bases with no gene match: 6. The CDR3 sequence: CASSQEALAGAKQFF. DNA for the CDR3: TGTGCCAGCAGCCAAGAGGCACTAGCGGGAGCGAAGCAGTTCTTC.

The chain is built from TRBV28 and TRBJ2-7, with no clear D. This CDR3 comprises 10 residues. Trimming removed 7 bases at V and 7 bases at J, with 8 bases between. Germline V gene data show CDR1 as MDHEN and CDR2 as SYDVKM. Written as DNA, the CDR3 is TGTGCCAGCACGTTATTGGAGCAGTACTTC. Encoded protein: CASTLLEQYF. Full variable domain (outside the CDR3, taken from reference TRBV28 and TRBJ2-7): DVKVTQSSRYLVKRTGEKVFLECVQDMDHENMFWYRQDPGLGLRLIYFSYDVKMKEKGDIPEGYSVSREKKERFSLILESASTNQTSMYLCASTLLEQYFGPGTRLTVT.

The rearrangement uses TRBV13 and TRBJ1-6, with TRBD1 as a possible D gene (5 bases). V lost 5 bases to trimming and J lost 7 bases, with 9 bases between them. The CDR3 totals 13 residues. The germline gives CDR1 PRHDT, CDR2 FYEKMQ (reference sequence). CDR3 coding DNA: TGTGCCAGCAGCGCCAGGGCAAATTCACCCCTCCACTTT. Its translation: CASSARANSPLHF.

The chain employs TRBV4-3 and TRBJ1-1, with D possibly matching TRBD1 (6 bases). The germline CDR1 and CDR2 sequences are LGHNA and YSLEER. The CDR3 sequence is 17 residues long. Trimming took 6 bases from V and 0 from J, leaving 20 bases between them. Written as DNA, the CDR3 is TGCGCCAGCAGTCAGAAGCCGATCGGACAGCTGAACACTGAAGCTTTCTTT. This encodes CASSQKPIGQLNTEAFF.

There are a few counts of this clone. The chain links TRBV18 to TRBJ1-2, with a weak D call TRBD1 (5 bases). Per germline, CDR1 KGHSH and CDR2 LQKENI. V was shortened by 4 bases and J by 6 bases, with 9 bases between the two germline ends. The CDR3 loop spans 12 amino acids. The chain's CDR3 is CASSLYRNGYTF. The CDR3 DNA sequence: TGTGCCAGCTCACTTTACAGGAATGGCTACACCTTC.

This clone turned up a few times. In DNA, the CDR3 is TGTGCCAGCAGCTTTATGACGGAGCCCAATGAAAAACTGTTTTTT. Protein: CASSFMTEPNEKLFF. J is TRBJ1-4 and V is TRBV5-4; D not certain. Per germline, CDR1 SGHNT and CDR2 YYREEE (reference sequence). Trimming left V 2 bases short and J 5 bases short, with 13 bases between. This CDR3 is 15 amino acids long.

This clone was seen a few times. In DNA, the CDR3 is TGCAGCGTTGCAGGTTTCGCCCCTGGCGGCTACACCTTC. Translation gives CSVAGFAPGGYTF. This chain links TRBV29-1 with TRBJ1-2; the D is unclear. Germline-derived CDR1 and CDR2 are SQVTM and ANQGSEA. Trimming took off 4 bases at V and 8 bases at J, with 17 bases between the two ends. This CDR3 contains 13 residues.

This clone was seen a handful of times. CDR3 nucleotides: TGCAGTGGGGGACAGAATGAAAAACTGTTTTTT. This gives the protein CSGGQNEKLFF. The chain links TRBV20-1 to TRBJ1-4; 7 nucleotides agree with TRBD1. Germline V gene lookup returns CDR1 DFQATT and CDR2 SNEGSKA (reference sequence). V was pared by 7 bases and J by 5 bases, with 1 base of the junction left unmatched. CDR3 length: 11 residues.

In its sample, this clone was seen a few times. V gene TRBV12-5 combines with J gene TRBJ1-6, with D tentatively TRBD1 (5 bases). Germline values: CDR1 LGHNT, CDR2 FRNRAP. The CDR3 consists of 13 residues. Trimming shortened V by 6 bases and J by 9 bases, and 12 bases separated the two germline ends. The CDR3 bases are TGTGCTAGTGGGCCCATCGGGGGTTCACCCCTCCACTTT. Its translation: CASGPIGGSPLHF.

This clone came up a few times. The CDR3 nucleotides read TGTGCCAGCAGCTTGCGGGCAGGGACTGGGGCCAACGTCCTGACTTTC. It is translated as CASSLRAGTGANVLTF. The chain couples TRBV5-6 to TRBJ2-6, with D possibly matching TRBD1 (5 bases). Germline V gives CDR1 SGHDT, CDR2 YYEEEE. The CDR3 is 16 residues long. V dropped 1 base and J dropped 2 bases, with 10 bases sitting between them.

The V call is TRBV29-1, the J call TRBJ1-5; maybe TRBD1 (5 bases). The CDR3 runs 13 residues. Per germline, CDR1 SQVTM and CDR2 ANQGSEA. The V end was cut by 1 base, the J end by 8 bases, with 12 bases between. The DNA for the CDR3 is TGCAGCGTTGAAGCAGGGCGGTTGAAGCCCCAGCATTTT. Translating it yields CSVEAGRLKPQHF.

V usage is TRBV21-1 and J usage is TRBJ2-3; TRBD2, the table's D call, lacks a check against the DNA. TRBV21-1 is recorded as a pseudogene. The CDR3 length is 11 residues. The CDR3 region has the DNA TGTGCCAGCAGTCTTGCGAATACGCAGTATTTT. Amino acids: CASSLANTQYF.

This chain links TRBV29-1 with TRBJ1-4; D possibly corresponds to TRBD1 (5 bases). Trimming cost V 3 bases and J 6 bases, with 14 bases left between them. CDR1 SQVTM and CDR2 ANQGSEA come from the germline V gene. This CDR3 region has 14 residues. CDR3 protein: CSVEGGSVDEKLFF. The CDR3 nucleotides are TGCAGCGTTGAGGGGGGTTCAGTAGATGAAAAACTGTTTTTT.

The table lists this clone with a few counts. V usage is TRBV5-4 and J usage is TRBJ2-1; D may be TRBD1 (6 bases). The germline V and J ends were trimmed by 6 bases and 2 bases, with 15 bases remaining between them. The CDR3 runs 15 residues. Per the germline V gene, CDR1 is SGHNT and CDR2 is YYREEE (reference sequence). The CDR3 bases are TGTGCCAGCACAACATCAGGGGTCCCCTACAATGAGCAGTTCTTC. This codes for CASTTSGVPYNEQFF.

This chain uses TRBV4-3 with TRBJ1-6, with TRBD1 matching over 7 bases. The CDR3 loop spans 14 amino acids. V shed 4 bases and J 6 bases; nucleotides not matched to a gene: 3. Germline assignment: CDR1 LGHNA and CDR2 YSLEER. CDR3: CASSRGQSNSPLHF. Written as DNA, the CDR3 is TGCGCCAGCAGCCGGGGACAGTCTAATTCACCCCTCCACTTT.

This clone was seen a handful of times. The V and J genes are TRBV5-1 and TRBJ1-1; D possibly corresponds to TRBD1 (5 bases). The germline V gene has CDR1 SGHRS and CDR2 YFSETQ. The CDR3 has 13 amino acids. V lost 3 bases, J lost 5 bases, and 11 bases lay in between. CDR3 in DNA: TGCGCCAGCAGCTCGGGGGGTTTGACTGAAGCTTTCTTT. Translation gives CASSSGGLTEAFF.

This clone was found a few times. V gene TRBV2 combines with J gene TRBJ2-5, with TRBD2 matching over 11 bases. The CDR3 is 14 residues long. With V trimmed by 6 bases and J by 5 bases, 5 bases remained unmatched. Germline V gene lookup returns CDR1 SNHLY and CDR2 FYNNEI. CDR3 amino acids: CASRLAGASETQYF. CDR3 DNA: TGTGCCAGCAGACTAGCGGGAGCGAGTGAGACCCAGTACTTC. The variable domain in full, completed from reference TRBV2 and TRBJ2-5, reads EPEVTQTPSHQVTQMGQEVILRCVPISNHLYFYWYRQILGQKVEFLVSFYNNEISEKSEIFDDQFSVERPDGSNFTLKIRSTKLEDSAMYFCASRLAGASETQYFGPGTRLLVL.

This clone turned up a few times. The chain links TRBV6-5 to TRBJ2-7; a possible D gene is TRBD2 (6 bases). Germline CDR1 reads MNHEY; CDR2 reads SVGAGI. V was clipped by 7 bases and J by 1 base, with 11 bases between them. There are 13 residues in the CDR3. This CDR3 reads CASMRDDSYEQYF. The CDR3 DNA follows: TGTGCCAGCATGCGGGACGATTCCTACGAGCAGTACTTC.

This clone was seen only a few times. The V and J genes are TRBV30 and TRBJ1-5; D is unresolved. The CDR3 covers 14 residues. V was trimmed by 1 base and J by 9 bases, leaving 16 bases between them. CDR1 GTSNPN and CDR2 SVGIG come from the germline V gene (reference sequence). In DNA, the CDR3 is TGTGCCTGGAGTGATTTGACCGTCGAGGGGCCCCAGCATTTT. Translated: CAWSDLTVEGPQHF. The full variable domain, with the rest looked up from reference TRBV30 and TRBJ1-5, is SQTIHQWPATLVQPVGSPLSLECTVEGTSNPNLYWYRQAAGRGLQLLFYSVGIGQISSEVPQNLSASRPQDRQFILSSKKLLLSDSGFYLCAWSDLTVEGPQHFGDGTRLSIL.

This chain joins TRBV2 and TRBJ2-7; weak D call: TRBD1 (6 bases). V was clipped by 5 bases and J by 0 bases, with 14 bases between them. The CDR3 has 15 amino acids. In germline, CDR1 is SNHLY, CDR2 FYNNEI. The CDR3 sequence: CASSTDSYYSYEQYF. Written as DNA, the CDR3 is TGTGCCAGCAGTACGGACAGTTACTACTCCTACGAGCAGTACTTC.